The 23 T cell receptor beta chains given below trace back to one sample, sequenced in a study of T cells after yellow fever vaccination. TCRdb re-called the 5' RACE reads through MiXCR, storing one row per CDR3 protein. The profile covers fewer than 350,000 distinct CDR3 sequences, with roughly 8.7% appearing a single time and about a sixth taken by the ten largest. The specimen comprised PBMCs, sampled on the day of the first yellow fever vaccination. The origin of the receptors is a man aged 18 to 29 who received the YFV17D yellow fever vaccine.

As to this clonotype: This may be a read error, as it is one base from a much larger clone. This chain connects TRBV7-2 to TRBJ2-1; no reliable D call. CDR1 SGHTA and CDR2 FQGNSA come from the germline V gene. This CDR3 spans 11 amino acids. The CDR3: CATSQASRGFF. In DNA form, the CDR3 reads TGTGCCACCAGCCAGGCGTCTAGAGGGTTCTTC.

V is TRBV2 and J is TRBJ2-7; TRBD1 is a possible D gene (6 bases). V was cut by 6 bases and J by 4 bases, with 16 bases left in between. CDR3 length equals 14 residues. From germline, CDR1 is SNHLY and CDR2 FYNNEI. For the CDR3, the DNA is TGTGCCAGCAGGCCCCTACAGGGATTGTACGAGCAGTACTTC. It yields the protein CASRPLQGLYEQYF.

The chain couples TRBV7-2 to TRBJ2-4, with 8 bases matching TRBD1. The CDR3 has 12 residues. The V gene's germline CDR1 is SGHTA and CDR2 FQGNSA. V lost 5 bases to trimming and J lost 7 bases; unmatched junction nucleotides: 1. CDR3 sequence: CASSGDRNIQYF. The CDR3 bases are TGTGCCAGCAGCGGGGACAGGAACATTCAGTACTTC.

This chain joins TRBV7-9 and TRBJ1-2, with 7 bases aligning to TRBD1. CDR1 SEHNR and CDR2 FQNEAQ come from the germline V gene (reference sequence). The CDR3 extends over 15 amino acids. J gave up 4 bases and V 3 bases, and 8 bases lay outside the gene matches. CDR3: CASSFDGQDFYGYTF. CDR3 nucleotide sequence: TGTGCCAGCAGCTTTGACGGACAGGACTTCTATGGCTACACCTTC.

The rearrangement joins TRBV18 to TRBJ2-7; TRBD1 agrees at 8 bases. The CDR3 has 12 residues. Germline V CDR1 and CDR2: KGHSH, LQKENI. V lost 3 bases, J lost 5 bases, and 0 bases stayed unmatched. For the CDR3, the DNA is TGTGCCAGCTCACCGACAGGGGACGAGCAGTACGTC. Protein sequence: CASSPTGDEQYV.

The table lists this clonotype with a few counts. The J gene is TRBJ1-6, the V gene TRBV27, with D unresolved. The V gene lost 8 bases and the J gene lost 6 bases, with 11 bases spanning the gap. CDR1 and CDR2 (germline): MNHEY, SMNVEV (reference sequence). The CDR3 is made up of 13 amino acids. CDR3 sequence: CASRWTGNSPLHF. CDR3 bases: TGTGCCAGCCGATGGACGGGTAATTCACCCCTCCACTTT.

The chain recombines TRBV20-1 with TRBJ1-6, with 12 bases lining up with TRBD1. The germline CDR1 and CDR2 sequences are DFQATT and SNEGSKA (reference sequence). The CDR3 extends over 18 amino acids. With V trimmed by 2 bases and J by 4 bases, 9 bases remained unmatched. The CDR3 region is CSARIPGQGAHYNSPLHF. Here the CDR3 DNA reads TGCAGTGCTAGAATCCCGGGACAGGGGGCCCATTATAATTCACCCCTCCACTTT.

The chain is built from TRBV18 and TRBJ1-6; 9 nucleotides align to TRBD1. Looked up from germline, CDR1 is KGHSH and CDR2 is LQKENI. The length of the CDR3 is 17 residues. The V and J ends lost 6 bases and 3 bases, in that order; junction bases with no gene match: 9. CDR3 nucleotide sequence: TGTGCCAGCTCCGTGGGACAGGGAAAAGTCTATAATTCACCCCTCCACTTT. The encoded protein is CASSVGQGKVYNSPLHF.

This clonotype was seen more than once but under ten times. The CDR3 loop is CASSPRLAGGLEQYF. The DNA of the CDR3 is TGTGCCAGCAGCCCCCGACTAGCGGGGGGCTTAGAGCAGTACTTC. This chain joins TRBV7-2 and TRBJ2-7, with 13 positions matching TRBD2. Losses at the gene ends were 5 bases for V and 7 bases for J; bases not matched to a gene: 8. CDR3 size: 15 residues. CDR1 and CDR2 (germline): SGHTA, FQGNSA. The variable domain in full, with the rest retrieved from reference TRBV7-2 and TRBJ2-7, is GAGVSQSPSNKVTEKGKDVELRCDPISGHTALYWYRQSLGQGLEFLIYFQGNSAPDKSGLPSDRFSAERTGGSVSTLTIQRTQQEDSAVYLCASSPRLAGGLEQYFGPGTRLTVT.

This clonotype showed up many times. This rearrangement joins TRBV28 to TRBJ2-3, with D possibly TRBD2 on 6 matching bases. Germline CDR1 and CDR2: MDHEN and SYDVKM. The V and J ends lost 2 bases and 7 bases respectively, with 13 bases between them. This CDR3 is built from 14 residues. CDR3 in DNA: TGTGCCAGCAGTTTAACCGGAGGGTGGAATACGCAGTATTTT. Translating it yields CASSLTGGWNTQYF.

In this sample, this clonotype turned up a few times. The rearrangement links TRBV6-5 to TRBJ1-6, with 7 bases that match TRBD1. Germline loops: CDR1 MNHEY, CDR2 SVGAGI. The CDR3 runs to 13 residues. Losses at the gene ends were 6 bases for V and 8 bases for J; bases not matched to a gene: 4. The CDR3 loop reads CASRAGGHSPLHF. CDR3 bases: TGTGCCAGCAGGGCAGGGGGGCATTCACCCCTCCACTTT.

The chain joins TRBV7-2 to TRBJ1-4; tentative D call: TRBD1 (6 bases). The CDR3 runs 15 residues. The V end was cut by 5 bases, the J end by 6 bases, with 16 bases between. Germline assignment: CDR1 SGHTA and CDR2 FQGNSA. The CDR3 DNA is TGTGCCAGCAGCCCGAGGGGGGCGCGAGATGAAAAACTGTTTTTT. It codes for CASSPRGARDEKLFF.

This clonotype appeared a few times. The chain is built from TRBV27 and TRBJ2-3; D call uncertain. The ends were cut back, 3 bases at V and 0 bases at J, with 13 bases in the middle. This CDR3 is 16 amino acids long. The germline V gene has CDR1 MNHEY and CDR2 SMNVEV (reference sequence). The CDR3 sequence: CASSLEGKTSTDTQYF. In nucleotides, the CDR3 is TGTGCCAGCAGTTTGGAAGGGAAGACTAGCACAGATACGCAGTATTTT.

This clonotype was observed a few times. V usage is TRBV5-6 and J usage is TRBJ2-7; tentatively, D is TRBD1 or TRBD2 (6 bases each). Trimming took off 3 bases at V and 4 bases at J, with 11 bases between the two ends. Germline V lookup: CDR1 SGHDT, CDR2 YYEEEE. The CDR3 runs 13 residues. The CDR3 DNA is TGTGCCAGCAGCTCGGAGGGGGGTTACGAGCAGTACGTC. Translation: CASSSEGGYEQYV.

This clonotype came up many times. The gene calls are TRBV13 and TRBJ1-1, with D unresolved. Germline loops: CDR1 PRHDT, CDR2 FYEKMQ (reference sequence). This CDR3 comprises 14 residues. Deletions cut 5 bases from V and 6 bases from J, with 16 bases between. The CDR3 DNA follows: TGTGCCAGCAGCCCAAAGCTAAGGTCGGCTGAAGCTTTCTTT. Residues: CASSPKLRSAEAFF.

This clonotype has ten or more counts. This chain connects TRBV7-2 to TRBJ2-2; D is perhaps TRBD2 (5 bases). Trimming stripped 5 bases from V and 3 bases from J, with 10 bases between. There are 14 residues in the CDR3. Germline CDR1 reads SGHTA; CDR2 reads FQGNSA. The CDR3 coding sequence is TGTGCCAGCAGCCTGGACTCTCACACCGGGGAGCTGTTTTTT. Its translation: CASSLDSHTGELFF.

This clonotype showed up just a few times. The genes are TRBV7-9 and TRBJ2-1; D possibly corresponds to TRBD2 (6 bases). V was cut by 1 base and J by 10 bases, with 23 bases left in between. The CDR3 consists of 17 residues. Germline lookup yields CDR1 SEHNR and CDR2 FQNEAQ (reference sequence). CDR3 protein: CASSLDFRLVGLREQFF. In DNA form, the CDR3 reads TGTGCCAGCAGCTTAGATTTCAGACTAGTAGGCCTTAGGGAGCAGTTCTTC. Full variable domain (rest looked up from reference TRBV7-9 and TRBJ2-1): DTGVSQNPRHKITKRGQNVTFRCDPISEHNRLYWYRQTLGQGPEFLTYFQNEAQLEKSRLLSDRFSAERPKGSFSTLEIQRTEQGDSAMYLCASSLDFRLVGLREQFFGPGTRLTVL.

There are a few counts of this clonotype. The V call is TRBV18, the J call TRBJ2-7; a weak D match, TRBD1 (6 bases). CDR3 length: 14 amino acids. Germline CDR1 reads KGHSH; CDR2 reads LQKENI. V lost 1 base and J 2 bases, leaving 9 bases between the germline ends. The CDR3 spells CASSPRAGAYEQYF. The CDR3 coding sequence is TGTGCCAGCTCACCACGGGCAGGGGCCTACGAGCAGTACTTC.

This clonotype was counted between two and nine times. The J gene is TRBJ2-5, the V gene TRBV7-3; a possible D gene is TRBD1 (5 bases). Germline V lookup: CDR1 SGHTA, CDR2 FQGTGA. The CDR3 runs to 18 residues. The V and J ends lost 1 base and 2 bases respectively, with 20 bases between them. The CDR3 nucleotides are TGTGCCAGCAGCTTAATGGGCAGGGTCCTCAAGGTACAAGAGACCCAGTACTTC. This gives the protein CASSLMGRVLKVQETQYF. Combining the CDR3 with reference TRBV7-3 and TRBJ2-5 gives the whole variable domain GAGVSQTPSNKVTEKGKYVELRCDPISGHTALYWYRQSLGQGPEFLIYFQGTGAADDSGLPNDRFFAVRPEGSVSTLKIQRTERGDSAVYLCASSLMGRVLKVQETQYFGPGTRLLVL.

This chain joins TRBV5-1 and TRBJ2-7; 8 nucleotides align to TRBD1. Germline CDR1 reads SGHRS; CDR2 reads YFSETQ. This CDR3 is 14 amino acids long. With 5 bases clipped from V and 6 bases from J, the junction kept 10 bases outside the gene matches. CDR3 protein: CASSYHRGVVEQYF. CDR3 nucleotides: TGCGCCAGCAGTTACCACAGGGGGGTGGTCGAGCAGTACTTC.

This clonotype was counted at least ten times. This chain joins TRBV12-3 or TRBV12-4 and TRBJ1-6, with 9 bases matching TRBD1. This CDR3 is built from 14 residues. The junction had 2 bases not matched to a gene; V was cut back by 4 bases and J by 7 bases. CDR3 bases: TGTGCCAGCAGTTCGACAGGGGGGAATTCACCCCTCCACTTT. This codes for CASSSTGGNSPLHF.

Only a few counts were recorded for this clonotype. The rearrangement links TRBV11-2 to TRBJ1-5; 7 bases map to TRBD1. The CDR3 has 13 residues. V shed 6 bases and J 8 bases; nucleotides not matched to a gene: 7. CDR1 SGHAT and CDR2 FQNNGV come from the germline V gene. This chain's CDR3 is CASSHRQGKPQHF. In DNA form, the CDR3 reads TGTGCCAGCAGTCACAGACAGGGAAAGCCCCAGCATTTT.

This clonotype was detected once. This sequence joins TRBV20-1 and TRBJ2-5; D is unclear. The CDR3 is 15 amino acids. In germline, CDR1 is DFQATT, CDR2 SNEGSKA (reference sequence). V dropped 0 bases and J dropped 1 base, with 12 bases sitting between them. The CDR3 spells CSARDLRSSQETQYF. CDR3 nucleotides: TGCAGTGCTAGAGATCTAAGGTCCTCCCAAGAGACCCAGTACTTC.